The clone carrying this T cell receptor beta chain was counted only a few times. Those enrolled in Seattle joined during active infection and were followed longitudinally afterward. The CDR3 runs to 13 residues. The germline V and J ends were trimmed by 0 bases and 8 bases, with 9 bases remaining between them. The germline V gene has CDR1 SGHNT and CDR2 YYREEE (reference sequence). This entry belongs to a study of blood T cell repertoires in COVID-19. Profiled with immunoSEQ multiplex PCR; TCRdb holds only in-frame clones, not every one. The sample yields a few hundred thousand clones, roughly 90% seen once.

The V call is TRBV5-4, the J call TRBJ2-1; weak D call: TRBD1 (6 bases). The TCR comes from a woman between 25 and 40 years old with COVID-19, enrolled during active disease. The sequencing sample was made of peripheral blood. CDR3 bases: TGTGCCAGCAGCTTGGTTGGGGGCGATGAGCAGTTCTTC. This codes for CASSLVGGDEQFF.